Below are 26 T cell receptor beta chains sequenced from a single sample in a study of T cells after yellow fever vaccination. TCRdb reanalysed the 5' RACE reads using MiXCR and keeps one entry per CDR3 protein. The repertoire holds 300,000 or so distinct CDR3 sequences, approximately 8% seen once, with roughly 18% in the top ten. The sequenced sample was PBMCs, obtained approximately 47 days after the first yellow fever vaccination. These receptor sequences come from a man aged 18 to 30 who received the YFV17D yellow fever vaccine.

The chain uses TRBV7-6 and TRBJ2-2, with 7 bases that match TRBD2. The CDR3 runs 14 residues. Germline trimming cut 5 bases from V and 6 bases from J; bases unmatched to any gene: 6. The V gene's germline CDR1 is SGHVS and CDR2 FNYEAQ. This CDR3 reads CASSRSGGPGELFF. The CDR3 coding sequence is TGTGCCAGCAGCCGGTCGGGAGGCCCCGGGGAGCTGTTTTTT.

This clonotype was found many times. The chain carries TRBV9 and TRBJ2-7; D may be TRBD1 (6 bases). CDR1 is SGDLS and CDR2 is YYNGEE in the germline V gene. Trimming shortened V by 4 bases and J by 0 bases, and 11 bases separated the two germline ends. The CDR3 contains 14 residues. As DNA, the CDR3 is TGTGCCAGCAGCCCCGGGACATCCTCCTACGAGCAGTACTTC. Translated, it gives CASSPGTSSYEQYF. The whole variable domain, remainder taken from reference TRBV9 and TRBJ2-7, is DSGVTQTPKHLITATGQRVTLRCSPRSGDLSVYWYQQSLDQGLQFLIQYYNGEERAKGNILERFSAQQFPDLHSELNLSSLELGDSALYFCASSPGTSSYEQYFGPGTRLTVT.

This clonotype occurred a few times. The CDR3 region is CASTPKERGYGYTF. CDR3 DNA: TGTGCCAGCACCCCAAAGGAACGCGGCTATGGCTACACCTTC. This chain links TRBV6-2 or TRBV6-3 with TRBJ1-2; D not certain. This CDR3 comprises 14 residues. The germline V and J ends were trimmed by 7 bases and 4 bases, with 16 bases remaining between them. CDR1 and CDR2 from the germline V gene are MNHEY and SVGEGT.

This clonotype appeared many times. The CDR3, as DNA: TGTGCCAGCAGCCCCCGACGTAATATGTTGGAGTCCTACGAGCAGTACGTC. It translates to CASSPRRNMLESYEQYV. The chain uses TRBV6-2 or TRBV6-3 and TRBJ2-7; D is ambiguous. Trimming took off 6 bases at V and 1 base at J, with 22 bases between the two ends. This CDR3 has 17 amino acids. Germline V lookup: CDR1 MNHEY, CDR2 SVGEGT.

The chain uses TRBV28 and TRBJ2-7; the match to TRBD1 covers 9 bases. Germline lookup yields CDR1 MDHEN and CDR2 SYDVKM. With 10 bases clipped from V and 4 bases from J, the junction kept 11 bases outside the gene matches. This CDR3 has 14 amino acids. The CDR3, as DNA: TGTGCCACCGAGACCGGGACAGGGTTATACGAGCAGTACGTC. As protein: CATETGTGLYEQYV.

This clonotype appeared a few times. The chain couples TRBV6-5 to TRBJ1-3; D is perhaps TRBD1 (5 bases). Germline CDR1 and CDR2: MNHEY and SVGAGI. Trimming removed 2 bases from V and 4 bases from J, with 12 bases in between. This CDR3 contains 15 residues. The CDR3 bases are TGTGCCAGCAGTTACATCCGGGGCGGGGGAAACACCATATATTTT. It is translated as CASSYIRGGGNTIYF.

At least ten counts were recorded for this clonotype. J is TRBJ1-1 and V is TRBV19; possible D gene TRBD1, 5 bases. Germline V gene sequence: CDR1 LNHDA, CDR2 SQIVND (reference sequence). V shed 5 bases and J shed 0 bases, with 7 bases lying between them. CDR3 length: 13 residues. CDR3 sequence reads: CASSSTVNTEAFF. The CDR3 DNA is TGTGCCAGTAGTTCGACAGTGAACACTGAAGCTTTCTTT.

CDR3 nucleotide sequence: TGCAGCTACTCCCGGGGGGTTTCAGAAGAGACCCAGTACTTC. Amino acids: CSYSRGVSEETQYF. This chain links TRBV29-1 with TRBJ2-5; TRBD2 matches at 7 bases. Germline loops: CDR1 SQVTM, CDR2 ANQGSEA. V was clipped by 8 bases and J by 3 bases; unmatched bases: 12. CDR3 length: 14 residues.

This clonotype showed up many times. This chain joins TRBV7-2 and TRBJ2-3, with 9 bases that match TRBD2. CDR1 and CDR2 from the germline V gene are SGHTA and FQGNSA. CDR3 length: 15 residues. V was pared by 1 base and J by 6 bases, with 5 bases of the junction left unmatched. CDR3 sequence: CASSLVAGAGDTQYF. The CDR3 region has the DNA TGTGCCAGCAGCTTAGTAGCGGGGGCTGGGGATACGCAGTATTTT.

The table lists this clonotype with many counts. This chain links TRBV18 with TRBJ1-2; D remains unclear. The germline V gene encodes CDR1 KGHSH and CDR2 LQKENI. There are 15 residues in the CDR3. Trimming stripped 3 bases from V and 0 bases from J, with 11 bases between. CDR3 sequence reads: CASSPLADANYGYTF. The DNA of the CDR3 is TGTGCCAGCTCACCGTTAGCAGACGCTAACTATGGCTACACCTTC.

This clonotype was seen a handful of times. This chain uses TRBV7-9 with TRBJ1-2; D gene unclear. Germline-derived CDR1 and CDR2 are SEHNR and FQNEAQ (reference sequence). Trimming stripped 5 bases from V and 3 bases from J, with 13 bases between. CDR3 length: 14 amino acids. CDR3 nucleotide sequence: TGTGCCAGCAGCCGCGGCCGGCAAGACTATGGCTACACCTTC. It is translated as CASSRGRQDYGYTF.

This clonotype was seen ten or more times. The rearrangement joins TRBV5-1 to TRBJ2-1; D might be TRBD1 or TRBD2, each matching 5 bases. The CDR3 covers 15 residues. Germline V gene data show CDR1 as SGHRS and CDR2 as YFSETQ. Trimming removed 5 bases from V and 10 bases from J, with 22 bases in between. Written as DNA, the CDR3 is TGCGCCAGCAGACAATTTTACCGGGACGCCATAGAGCAGTTCTTC. It is translated as CASRQFYRDAIEQFF.

The V and J genes are TRBV20-1 and TRBJ2-3; possible D gene TRBD2, 7 bases. The CDR3 totals 15 residues. The germline CDR1 and CDR2 sequences are DFQATT and SNEGSKA (reference sequence). The CDR3: CSSLGGGIGTDTQYF. CDR3 nucleotide sequence: TGCAGCTCGTTAGGGGGGGGCATTGGCACAGATACGCAGTATTTT.

This clonotype was detected only a few times. This chain connects TRBV6-5 to TRBJ1-2, with D tentatively TRBD1 (5 bases). There are 13 residues in the CDR3. The germline CDR1 and CDR2 sequences are MNHEY and SVGAGI. The ends were cut back, 4 bases at V and 1 base at J, with 7 bases in the middle. The CDR3 is CASSWDGNYGYTF. The CDR3, as DNA: TGTGCCAGCAGTTGGGACGGTAACTATGGCTACACCTTC.

The chain uses TRBV6-1 and TRBJ1-3; no firm D call. Trimming cost V 6 bases and J 0 bases, with 15 bases left between them. Germline V gene lookup returns CDR1 MNHNS and CDR2 SASEGT. The CDR3 loop spans 16 amino acids. CDR3 bases: TGTGCCAGCAGATTCGCATCCACCAACTCTGGAAACACCATATATTTT. Encoded protein: CASRFASTNSGNTIYF.

V usage is TRBV4-2 and J usage is TRBJ2-7; D is uncertain. V gave up 1 base and J gave up 3 bases, with 16 bases separating them. CDR1 LGHNA and CDR2 YNFKEQ come from the germline V gene. The CDR3 length is 16 residues. CDR3 sequence reads: CASSQAPRAGFYEQYF. The CDR3 nucleotides read TGTGCCAGCAGCCAAGCCCCCCGGGCCGGATTCTACGAGCAGTACTTC.

As for this clonotype: One junction end disagrees with the germline gene, perhaps due to a read error. This chain uses TRBV13 with TRBJ1-1; TRBD1 is a possible D gene (5 bases). The length of the CDR3 is 11 residues. The V gene's germline CDR1 is PRHDT and CDR2 FYEKMQ (reference sequence). The DNA of the CDR3 is TGTGCCAGCAGCAAGACAGAACGTCTGCTTTTT. Translated, it gives CASSKTERLLF.

This clonotype occurred a few times. The chain carries TRBV6-1 and TRBJ2-1; weak D call: TRBD1 (5 bases). Germline values: CDR1 MNHNS, CDR2 SASEGT. The CDR3 is made up of 17 amino acids. V lost 4 bases and J lost 0, with 16 bases in between. CDR3 in DNA: TGTGCCAGCAGTGGTCAGGGCCCTATTAGCTCCTACAATGAGCAGTTCTTC. Translated: CASSGQGPISSYNEQFF.

The chain joins TRBV4-1 to TRBJ1-1; 10 bases are a match to TRBD1. The CDR3 extends over 16 amino acids. The V segment lost 8 bases and the J segment 3 bases; nucleotides outside the gene matches: 12. The germline V gene has CDR1 MGHRA and CDR2 YSYEKL. The DNA for the CDR3 is TGCGCCAGCGGACAGAAACCGGGGACAGGGGACACTGAAGCTTTCTTT. Protein sequence: CASGQKPGTGDTEAFF.

This clonotype was seen only a few times. In DNA, the CDR3 is TGCAGTGCTAGCGGTGGGACTAGCGGTCCGGAGACCCAGTACTTC. Translating gives CSASGGTSGPETQYF. The rearrangement links TRBV20-1 to TRBJ2-5; TRBD2 aligns across 11 bases. This CDR3 spans 15 amino acids. Germline values: CDR1 DFQATT, CDR2 SNEGSKA (reference sequence). After removal of 3 bases from V and 5 bases from J, the junction contained 8 bases not matched to a gene.

This clonotype showed up many times. This chain uses TRBV5-1 with TRBJ2-3, with TRBD2 matching 10 bases. The CDR3 length is 15 residues. The ends lost 4 bases at V and 2 bases at J; junction bases unmatched: 4. Germline V CDR1 and CDR2: SGHRS, YFSETQ. CDR3 amino acids: CASSGTSAYTDTQYF. CDR3 in DNA: TGCGCCAGCAGCGGGACTAGCGCGTACACAGATACGCAGTATTTT.

The V and J genes are TRBV4-1 and TRBJ1-1; D is uncertain. V was trimmed by 4 bases and J by 4 bases, leaving 13 bases between them. Germline V lookup: CDR1 MGHRA, CDR2 YSYEKL. The CDR3 is 14 amino acids. CDR3 sequence (DNA): TGCGCCAGCAGCCCCCGGCAGGAATTCACTGAAGCTTTCTTT. It codes for CASSPRQEFTEAFF.

This clonotype appeared many times. CDR3 bases: TGCGCCAGCAGCTTGGCTCGGACAGGGGGCCCGGGTGAGCAGTTCTTC. Protein sequence: CASSLARTGGPGEQFF. This rearrangement joins TRBV5-1 to TRBJ2-1; 11 nucleotides align to TRBD1. Trimming took 0 bases from V and 9 from J; bases not matched to a gene: 8. Germline CDR1 is SGHRS and CDR2 is YFSETQ. The CDR3 runs 16 residues.

The rearrangement links TRBV19 to TRBJ1-6; 10 nucleotides match TRBD1. V was pared by 5 bases and J by 10 bases, with 8 bases of the junction left unmatched. Germline CDR1 LNHDA, CDR2 SQIVND (reference sequence). This CDR3 is 15 amino acids long. The CDR3, as DNA: TGTGCCAGTAGTGGCGCCGGGACAGGGGAATCACCCCTCCACTTT. Encoded protein: CASSGAGTGESPLHF.

The chain uses TRBV5-1 and TRBJ1-4, with D unclear. Trimming left V 2 bases short and J 8 bases short, with 13 bases between. Germline values: CDR1 SGHRS, CDR2 YFSETQ. This CDR3 comprises 14 residues. The CDR3 here is CASSFSGMMEKLFF. CDR3 bases: TGCGCCAGCAGCTTCTCCGGGATGATGGAAAAACTGTTTTTT. The variable domain in full, with the rest retrieved from reference TRBV5-1 and TRBJ1-4, is KAGVTQTPRYLIKTRGQQVTLSCSPISGHRSVSWYQQTPGQGLQFLFEYFSETQRNKGNFPGRFSGRQFSNSRSEMNVSTLELGDSALYLCASSFSGMMEKLFFGSGTQLSVL.

This clonotype turned up a few times. The chain has TRBV6-5 and TRBJ1-6; D gene ambiguous. CDR1 MNHEY and CDR2 SVGAGI come from the germline V gene. V was cut by 4 bases and J by 13 bases, with 11 bases left in between. This CDR3 is built from 12 residues. The CDR3 loop is CASSFPYQPLHF. DNA of the CDR3: TGTGCCAGCAGTTTCCCGTATCAGCCCCTCCACTTT.